The clone carrying this TCR beta chain was counted ten times or more. Its antigen is undetermined. The CDR3 loop spans 15 amino acids. The V segment lost 8 bases and the J segment 7 bases; nucleotides outside the gene matches: 10. CDR1 MNHNS and CDR2 SASEGT come from the germline V gene. This sample is part of a study of T cell repertoires in cytomegalovirus infection. Study-wide background: Public TCR beta signatures indicated both CMV infection and matching HLA type.

TCRdb fed the reads into MiXCR, producing one record per CDR3 protein. The table has approximately 500,000 distinct CDR3 sequences, approximately 17% seen once. The study, taken as a whole, reports: Cumulative frequency (of public TCR beta family members) identified carriers of CMV plus the relevant HLA. Predominance within the ex vivo response was attributable to HLA-C-restricted CMV-specific TCR beta clonotypes.

The specimen was CD8+ T cells from PBMCs. The TCR originated in a human donor in good health (CMV status not recorded). Some clones in this sample may be carry-over from other donors' samples. This chain connects TRBV6-1 to TRBJ2-1, with TRBD1 matching 11 bases. The CDR3 region is CASGPGTGGGNEQFF. CDR3 DNA sequence: TGTGCCAGCGGGCCCGGGACAGGGGGTGGAAATGAGCAGTTCTTC.